The present TCR beta chain was sequenced within a study of blood T cell repertoires in COVID-19. Study-level information: Both acute and convalescent COVID-19 samples were obtained from the United States, Italy and Spain. PBMCs, B-cell-depleted T cells, or T cells were the source of the cDNA or gDNA that made up the material.

The CDR3 sequence is 15 residues long. Germline V gene data show CDR1 as SGHRS and CDR2 as YFSETQ. Trimming cost V 3 bases and J 3 bases, with 15 bases left between them. Authors' processing steps: It was from reference gene primer amplification that nucleated cell counts were estimated. Libraries were prepared by immunoSEQ multiplex PCR; TCRdb keeps only in-frame clonotypes and omits some of them. Clonal size and the V and J genes are those of that table, whereas D and trimming came from the DNA. The data hold a few hundred thousand clones, with around 80% observed a single time. The chain carries TRBV5-1 and TRBJ1-1, with D perhaps TRBD1 (6 bases). The TCR sequence derives from a woman aged 50 to 65 with acute or convalescent COVID-19. Sequencing was carried out using peripheral blood. CDR3 bases: TGCGCCAGCAGCTATATGGGCAGGGGAGACACTGAAGCTTTCTTT. It specifies CASSYMGRGDTEAFF.